These 24 T cell receptor beta chains originate from one sample sequenced in a study of cytomegalovirus exposure and HLA in healthy donors. PCR amplification relied on 60 Vbeta primers (plus 13 Jbeta primers). Sequenced by immunoSEQ multiplex PCR; TCRdb stores in-frame clones only, minus some. This table holds about 180,000 clones, just over 75% found once. Sequencing input: PBMCs. The source is a man in his late teens or twenties in good health and CMV-seronegative.

The chain joins TRBV28 to TRBJ2-7; 14 bases fit TRBD2. Germline V gene data show CDR1 as MDHEN and CDR2 as SYDVKM. The J segment lost 5 bases and the V segment lost 0 bases, leaving 0 bases of the junction unmatched. The CDR3 is made up of 15 amino acids. The CDR3 sequence: CASSLWTSGGDEQYF. In nucleotides, the CDR3 is TGTGCCAGCAGTTTATGGACTAGCGGGGGGGACGAGCAGTACTTC.

The chain carries TRBV29-1 and TRBJ1-4, with 8 bases lining up with TRBD1. The CDR3 has 13 residues. Germline assignment: CDR1 SQVTM and CDR2 ANQGSEA. Losses at the gene ends were 5 bases for V and 10 bases for J; bases not matched to a gene: 9. The CDR3 region is CSVNRDRCPKLFF. The CDR3 nucleotides are TGCAGCGTTAACCGGGACAGGTGTCCAAAACTGTTTTTT.

The chain employs TRBV5-6 and TRBJ2-5; maybe TRBD2 (5 bases). The V gene's germline CDR1 is SGHDT and CDR2 YYEEEE. The CDR3 totals 13 residues. V lost 4 bases, J lost 4 bases, and 11 bases lay in between. The CDR3 DNA reads as TGTGCCAGCAGCCTGCAACTAGGAGAGACCCAGTACTTC. This encodes CASSLQLGETQYF.

A word on this clone: The sample contains more than one DNA sequence encoding this CDR3. The chain carries TRBV27 and TRBJ1-3, with D possibly TRBD1 on 5 matching bases. This CDR3 is 15 amino acids long. V gave up 5 bases and J gave up 0 bases, with 11 bases separating them. Germline CDR1 reads MNHEY; CDR2 reads SMNVEV (reference sequence). DNA of the CDR3: TGTGCCAGCAGTCTTACAGGAACCTCTGGAAACACCATATATTTT. Translated, it gives CASSLTGTSGNTIYF.

The V and J genes are TRBV19 and TRBJ1-5; D unresolved. The ends were cut back, 5 bases at V and 5 bases at J, with 16 bases in the middle. Germline loops: CDR1 LNHDA, CDR2 SQIVND (reference sequence). There are 15 residues in the CDR3. CDR3 DNA sequence: TGTGCCAGTAGTTGGCCTGCGGCGGGAGATCAGCCCCAGCATTTT. Its translation: CASSWPAAGDQPQHF.

The V and J genes are TRBV30 and TRBJ1-2; maybe TRBD1 (6 bases). Germline CDR1 is GTSNPN and CDR2 is SVGIG (reference sequence). The CDR3 is made up of 14 amino acids. V gave up 1 base and J gave up 8 bases, with 17 bases separating them. CDR3: CAWSAYTGLGGYTF. In nucleotides, the CDR3 is TGTGCCTGGAGTGCTTACACAGGGTTGGGGGGCTACACCTTC.

The chain joins TRBV5-1 to TRBJ1-2; D not resolved. Trimming removed 9 bases from V and 2 bases from J, with 14 bases in between. Germline CDR1 reads SGHRS; CDR2 reads YFSETQ. The CDR3 covers 13 residues. The CDR3 bases are TGCGCCACCAAACCCGGGGTAAACTATGGCTACACCTTC. Its protein product is CATKPGVNYGYTF.

As DNA, the CDR3 is TGTGCCTGGGGAAGGACAGGGCCCTCCGTCTCCTACGAGCAGTACTTC. It codes for CAWGRTGPSVSYEQYF. This sequence joins TRBV30 and TRBJ2-5; TRBD1 matches at 8 bases. The DNA end lines up better with TRBJ2-7; the J call may be wrong. Germline CDR1 GTSNPN, CDR2 SVGIG (reference sequence). CDR3 length: 16 amino acids.

This chain links TRBV4-3 with TRBJ1-2; the D is unclear. V lost 4 bases and J 3 bases, leaving 15 bases between the germline ends. The CDR3 length is 15 residues. The germline CDR1 and CDR2 sequences are LGHNA and YSLEER. The CDR3 sequence: CASSRLLSSDYGYTF. DNA of the CDR3: TGCGCCAGCAGCCGCCTGTTGTCCTCGGACTATGGCTACACCTTC.

The chain uses TRBV19 and TRBJ1-1; 11 nucleotides line up with TRBD1. Germline-derived CDR1 and CDR2 are LNHDA and SQIVND (reference sequence). The CDR3 is 15 amino acids. V gave up 4 bases and J gave up 2 bases; unmatched junction bases: 3. This CDR3 is CASSKGQGGNTEAFF. DNA of the CDR3: TGTGCCAGTAGTAAGGGACAGGGGGGCAACACTGAAGCTTTCTTT.

This clone was observed a single time. The chain is built from TRBV13 and TRBJ2-3; 10 nucleotides line up with TRBD2. The V and J ends lost 3 bases and 6 bases, in that order; junction bases with no gene match: 9. CDR3 length equals 16 residues. Germline V gives CDR1 PRHDT, CDR2 FYEKMQ (reference sequence). The CDR3 DNA follows: TGTGCCAGCAGCTTTACCCTAGCGGGAGTGGGGGATACGCAGTATTTT. Amino acid sequence: CASSFTLAGVGDTQYF.

The V call is TRBV9, the J call TRBJ2-2; 7 positions match TRBD1. This CDR3 is built from 16 residues. The V gene end was trimmed by 3 bases and the J gene end by 2 bases; junction bases not matched to a gene: 7. Germline values: CDR1 SGDLS, CDR2 YYNGEE. DNA of the CDR3: TGTGCCAGCAGCGCTTCCGGGACAGCTAACACCGGGGAGCTGTTTTTT. Amino acid sequence: CASSASGTANTGELFF.

The chain couples TRBV6-4 to TRBJ2-3; 7 bases align to TRBD1. The V gene's germline CDR1 is MRHNA and CDR2 SNTAGT. There are 14 residues in the CDR3. The V gene end was trimmed by 3 bases and the J gene end by 4 bases; junction bases not matched to a gene: 4. The CDR3 is CASSDSQGADTQYF. CDR3 bases: TGTGCCAGCAGTGATAGCCAGGGGGCAGATACGCAGTATTTT.

The J gene is TRBJ2-1, the V gene TRBV11-2; 8 positions match TRBD1. V lost 8 bases, J lost 0 bases, and 12 bases stayed unmatched. This CDR3 is built from 17 residues. The germline gives CDR1 SGHAT, CDR2 FQNNGV. Written as DNA, the CDR3 is TGTGCCAGCGCCATCCAACGGACAGGGAGCTCCTACAATGAGCAGTTCTTC. Translating it yields CASAIQRTGSSYNEQFF.

This chain links TRBV11-3 with TRBJ2-5, with 7 nucleotides matching TRBD2. The trim removed 4 bases at V and 5 bases at J, leaving 7 bases unmatched. CDR3 size: 14 residues. Germline lookup yields CDR1 SGHNT and CDR2 YENEEA. In DNA, the CDR3 is TGTGCCAGCAGCTCCCGGACTAGTTGGGAGACCCAGTACTTC. Amino acid sequence: CASSSRTSWETQYF.

Of note for this clone: Compared with germline, one end of the junction differs, possibly owing to a read error. In DNA, the CDR3 is TGTGCTAGCAGCCCCTGGACAGGGCGATCCTACGAGCAGTACTTC. Its protein is CASSPWTGRSYEQYF. This chain links TRBV7-7 with TRBJ2-5, with 8 nucleotides matching TRBD1. The DNA end lines up better with TRBJ2-7; the J call may be wrong. The germline gives CDR1 SSHAT, CDR2 FNYEAQ (reference sequence). The CDR3 covers 15 residues.

The V gene is TRBV19, the J gene TRBJ2-7; 8 bases align to TRBD2. CDR1 is LNHDA and CDR2 is SQIVND in the germline V gene (reference sequence). The CDR3 loop spans 14 amino acids. Trimming took 3 bases from V and 2 from J; bases not matched to a gene: 3. CDR3 DNA: TGTGCCAGTAGTATCCAAGCGGGGGCCTACGAGCAGTACTTC. Residues: CASSIQAGAYEQYF.

The chain carries TRBV7-2 and TRBJ2-3, with 9 bases fitting TRBD2. The CDR3 is 16 amino acids. The V segment lost 2 bases and the J segment 1 base; nucleotides outside the gene matches: 4. Per germline, CDR1 SGHTA and CDR2 FQGNSA. The CDR3 sequence is CASSLTRTSGTDTQYF. CDR3 in DNA: TGTGCCAGCAGCTTAACCCGGACTAGCGGCACAGATACGCAGTATTTT.

The chain couples TRBV5-6 to TRBJ1-5; D remains ambiguous. This CDR3 spans 16 amino acids. V was shortened by 2 bases and J by 3 bases, with 15 bases between the two germline ends. Germline-derived CDR1 and CDR2 are SGHDT and YYEEEE. The CDR3 nucleotides read TGTGCCAGCAGCTTTGGTGGTGACATTTCCAATCAGCCCCAGCATTTT. Its translation: CASSFGGDISNQPQHF.

The chain combines TRBV6-1 with TRBJ1-2; 7 nucleotides agree with TRBD1. Trimming cost V 3 bases and J 5 bases; bases outside gene matches: 6. Germline V gives CDR1 MNHNS, CDR2 SASEGT. This CDR3 spans 14 amino acids. The CDR3, as DNA: TGTGCCAGCAGTGAGACAGGGTTGTGGTATGGCTACACCTTC. Residues: CASSETGLWYGYTF.

The chain is built from TRBV19 and TRBJ1-1; D perhaps matches TRBD1 (6 bases). This CDR3 has 14 residues. Germline V CDR1 and CDR2: LNHDA, SQIVND (reference sequence). Trimming shortened V by 0 bases and J by 4 bases, and 9 bases separated the two germline ends. The CDR3 here is CASSIDGRGTEAFF. The DNA for the CDR3 is TGTGCCAGTAGTATAGACGGCAGGGGCACTGAAGCTTTCTTT.

This chain uses TRBV10-2 with TRBJ1-1, with a tentative D call TRBD1 (5 bases). CDR1 and CDR2 (germline): WSHSY, SAAADI. V lost 0 bases and J 1 base, leaving 12 bases between the germline ends. CDR3 length: 16 amino acids. In nucleotides, the CDR3 is TGCGCCAGCAGTGAGTCAGGGAGGGACGGGAACACTGAAGCTTTCTTT. Residues: CASSESGRDGNTEAFF.

The V and J genes are TRBV7-9 and TRBJ2-2; 12 positions match TRBD2. CDR1 and CDR2 from the germline V gene are SEHNR and FQNEAQ (reference sequence). This CDR3 is 15 amino acids long. Germline trimming cut 7 bases from V and 5 bases from J; bases unmatched to any gene: 5. CDR3 nucleotide sequence: TGTGCCAGCACCTCTAGCGGGAGGGGGACCGGGGAGCTGTTTTTT. Its protein product is CASTSSGRGTGELFF.

The gene calls are TRBV6-1 and TRBJ2-7; D perhaps matches TRBD1 (6 bases). Trimming took off 4 bases at V and 2 bases at J, with 9 bases between the two ends. The CDR3 extends over 13 amino acids. Germline CDR1 MNHNS, CDR2 SASEGT. The CDR3 DNA reads TGTGCCAGCAGTGTATCAGGGGCCTACGAGCAGTACTTC. The encoded protein is CASSVSGAYEQYF.